This T cell receptor beta chain appears in the sequencing data of a study of early T cells in non-severe SARS-CoV-2 infection (dated by TCRdb to 2020 to 2023). For context, the study as a whole: TCR sequencing used bulk RNA from unsorted whole blood, so alpha and beta chains could not be paired.

A remark on this clonotype: Its antigen remains undetermined. Qualities for individual bases were not recorded, and no much larger clone is one base off.

A case-control design nested within a healthcare worker cohort in London, UK, was used, with weekly nasopharyngeal swab PCR tests and blood sampling performed. Healthcare workers were recruited between 23 and 31 March 2020, during the week of the UK lockdown, and were followed weekly for up to roughly 15 weeks. Paper-wide results and their limitations: VDJdb matching was skewed toward anti-spike CD8 responses, so virus-specific expansions were likely underestimated and private and CD4 specificities were missed.

The CDR3 holds 13 amino acids from the cysteine to the phenylalanine. Solely the CDR3 DNA is kept, with 39 bases framed from the first base. From a lookup of the germline V gene, CDR1 and CDR2 are MNHNS and SASEGT. The junction carries 7 bases between V and J, which are trimmed by 1 base and 6 bases respectively. The library was made by 5' RACE. For sequencing, a NextSeq 500 was employed. Unique molecular identifiers were attached to individual cDNA molecules in the TCR library protocol so that sequencing error and PCR bias could be corrected. Both TCR alpha and beta chains were sequenced, and tight co-correlation was observed between alpha and beta sequence abundances in each sample. The original methods were these. Decombinator V4 was used to annotate TCR sequences for V gene, J gene and CDR3. Expanded TCRs were defined as changing significantly between any two time points under a Poisson model with p below 0.0001. Abundances of TCRs were expressed as counts per million after normalisation to the total number of TCRs sequenced in each sample. TRAV1-2 paired with TRAJ12, TRAJ20 or TRAJ33 defined MAIT TCRs, while TRAV10 paired with TRAJ18 defined iNKT TCRs. VDJdb, accessed 1 November 2021, was searched for CMV, EBV and SARS-CoV-2 annotated TCRs, excluding TCRs annotated for multiple antigens. TCRdb took the public reads, trimmed them with fastp at Q25, ran MiXCR for clone calling and kept in-frame beta chains. Rows with one shared CDR3 protein collapse into an entry with the most common genes and DNA. TCRdb's processing, not the authors' own work, is the source of the V and J calls. The sample profile shows 60,000 or so distinct CDR3 sequences; around 9.3% of them were found once. The ten largest make up 20% to 25% of the sample.

This chain joins TRBV6-1 to TRBJ2-1; the D segment cannot be called with confidence. The TCR sequence derives from an adult who was a healthcare worker with PCR-confirmed SARS-CoV-2 infection or an uninfected control (not recorded which). Sequencing was done on a sample of whole blood. The CDR3 region: CASSEERFNEQFF. The sequenced DNA is TGTGCCAGCAGTGAAGAGCGTTTCAATGAGCAGTTCTTC.